The 21 T cell receptor beta chains below come from one sample, sequenced in a study of graft-versus-host responses after intestinal transplantation. The assay was immunoSEQ multiplex PCR, and TCRdb's table has in-frame clones only and misses some. The repertoire consists of 95,000 to 110,000 clones, with approximately 94% occurring once and the leading ten covering 0.9% to 1.5%. Their specific antigens are unknown. The specimen was unstimulated CD8+ T cells sorted from spleen or lymph node cells, collected before intestinal transplant. These receptor sequences come from a human donor who received an intestinal transplant.

The J gene is TRBJ1-1, the V gene TRBV2; D might be TRBD1 (6 bases). This CDR3 spans 15 amino acids. V was pared by 4 bases and J by 3 bases, with 15 bases between. Germline CDR1 SNHLY, CDR2 FYNNEI. CDR3 sequence reads: CASSGGGGADTEAFF. The CDR3 DNA reads as TGTGCCAGCAGTGGAGGCGGGGGCGCGGACACTGAAGCTTTCTTT. Looking up the rest from reference TRBV2 and TRBJ1-1 gives the full variable domain: EPEVTQTPSHQVTQMGQEVILRCVPISNHLYFYWYRQILGQKVEFLVSFYNNEISEKSEIFDDQFSVERPDGSNFTLKIRSTKLEDSAMYFCASSGGGGADTEAFFGQGTRLTVV.

The chain has TRBV5-1 and TRBJ1-2; 8 bases match TRBD1. The CDR3 is made up of 17 amino acids. With V trimmed by 0 bases and J by 3 bases, 10 bases remained unmatched. Looked up from germline, CDR1 is SGHRS and CDR2 is YFSETQ. Written as DNA, the CDR3 is TGCGCCAGCAGCTTGGCACAGGGGGTTAGGTTCGACTATGGCTACACCTTC. This gives the protein CASSLAQGVRFDYGYTF.

V gene TRBV27 combines with J gene TRBJ2-1; TRBD1 agrees at 8 bases. V lost 6 bases, J lost 4 bases, and 2 bases stayed unmatched. The CDR3 is made up of 13 amino acids. Per the germline V gene, CDR1 is MNHEY and CDR2 is SMNVEV (reference sequence). The CDR3 sequence: CASRQGGYNEQFF. For the CDR3, the DNA is TGTGCCAGCAGACAGGGGGGATACAATGAGCAGTTCTTC.

The sample holds one count of this clone. J is TRBJ2-5 and V is TRBV7-6; no reliable D call. Deletions cut 4 bases from V and 1 base from J, with 4 bases between. From germline, CDR1 is SGHVS and CDR2 FNYEAQ. The CDR3 runs 12 residues. CDR3 amino acids: CASSSVQETQYF. As DNA, the CDR3 is TGTGCCAGCAGCTCGGTCCAAGAGACCCAGTACTTC.

J is TRBJ2-7 and V is TRBV9; D not resolved. V lost 5 bases to trimming and J lost 6 bases, with 9 bases between them. This CDR3 spans 11 amino acids. CDR1 is SGDLS and CDR2 is YYNGEE in the germline V gene. The DNA for the CDR3 is TGTGCCAGCAGTTTGGGCGCCGAGCAGTACTTC. Translation: CASSLGAEQYF.

The sample holds one count of this clone. The chain has TRBV9 and TRBJ1-5; TRBD1 might be the D (5 bases). This CDR3 comprises 13 residues. V was clipped by 5 bases and J by 4 bases, with 10 bases between them. The germline gives CDR1 SGDLS, CDR2 YYNGEE. The chain's CDR3 is CASSDSGNQPQHF. In DNA form, the CDR3 reads TGTGCCAGCAGTGACTCAGGGAATCAGCCCCAGCATTTT.

The chain uses TRBV6-5 and TRBJ1-6; D is possibly TRBD1 (6 bases). Germline-derived CDR1 and CDR2 are MNHEY and SVGAGI. With 7 bases removed from V and 6 bases from J, the gap between germline ends came to 16 bases. CDR3 length: 15 residues. Written as DNA, the CDR3 is TGTGCCAGCACTCAGGACAGCTCTCTTAATTCACCCCTCCACTTT. As protein: CASTQDSSLNSPLHF.

The V call is TRBV27, the J call TRBJ1-1, with D maybe TRBD1 (6 bases). CDR1 is MNHEY and CDR2 is SMNVEV in the germline V gene (reference sequence). The CDR3 spans 17 residues. V was cut by 5 bases and J by 0 bases, with 19 bases left in between. The CDR3 DNA reads as TGTGCCAGCAGTAGGGCCGAGAGAAGGGGGATGAACACTGAAGCTTTCTTT. It translates to CASSRAERRGMNTEAFF.

DNA of the CDR3: TGTGCCAGCAGCCCGACAGAATACAATGAGCAGTTCTTC. It codes for CASSPTEYNEQFF. The chain employs TRBV6-5 and TRBJ2-1, with a tentative D call TRBD1 (5 bases). With 6 bases removed from V and 4 bases from J, the gap between germline ends came to 10 bases. The CDR3 contains 13 residues. In germline, CDR1 is MNHEY, CDR2 SVGAGI.

Written as DNA, the CDR3 is TGTGCCAGCAGCAAATACGGGGGCCACACAGATACGCAGTATTTT. It encodes CASSKYGGHTDTQYF. The chain joins TRBV7-9 to TRBJ2-3; the D gene could be TRBD1 or TRBD2 (6 bases each). CDR1 and CDR2 (germline): SEHNR, FQNEAQ (reference sequence). The CDR3 consists of 15 residues. The V and J ends lost 5 bases and 2 bases respectively, with 14 bases between them.

This sequence joins TRBV27 and TRBJ2-1; a possible D gene is TRBD2 (6 bases). The CDR3 totals 16 residues. Germline assignment: CDR1 MNHEY and CDR2 SMNVEV (reference sequence). The ends were cut back, 6 bases at V and 0 bases at J, with 15 bases in the middle. The CDR3 DNA is TGTGCCAGCAGACTAACCTCGGGGGACTCCTACAATGAGCAGTTCTTC. It codes for CASRLTSGDSYNEQFF.

The chain carries TRBV4-2 and TRBJ2-7; D unclear. Trimming cost V 1 base and J 7 bases, with 11 bases left between them. CDR3 length: 13 amino acids. CDR1 and CDR2 from the germline V gene are LGHNA and YNFKEQ. CDR3 nucleotides: TGTGCCAGCAGCCAAGTCGGCTCCCAAGAGCAGTACTTC. Protein sequence: CASSQVGSQEQYF.

The CDR3 is CASSSITGGGTEAFF. CDR3 nucleotides: TGCGCCAGCAGCTCTATAACAGGGGGTGGTACTGAAGCTTTCTTT. The chain is built from TRBV4-1 and TRBJ1-1, with 8 bases aligning to TRBD1. Per germline, CDR1 MGHRA and CDR2 YSYEKL. This CDR3 is built from 15 residues. The J segment lost 5 bases and the V segment lost 5 bases, leaving 10 bases of the junction unmatched.

This clone was observed a single time. The gene calls are TRBV19 and TRBJ2-2, with D tentatively TRBD1 (6 bases). The CDR3 has 16 residues. Germline CDR1 LNHDA, CDR2 SQIVND (reference sequence). V was cut by 2 bases and J by 6 bases, with 16 bases left in between. In DNA, the CDR3 is TGTGCCAGTAGTATATTCGGGCCCACAGGGTCCGGGGAGCTGTTTTTT. Protein product: CASSIFGPTGSGELFF.

V gene TRBV11-2 combines with J gene TRBJ2-6, with TRBD1 identical over 8 bases. The V gene end was trimmed by 5 bases and the J gene end by 4 bases; junction bases not matched to a gene: 4. Germline-derived CDR1 and CDR2 are SGHAT and FQNNGV. This CDR3 region has 15 residues. Written as DNA, the CDR3 is TGTGCCAGCAGCCAGACAGGGGTCGGGGCCAACGTCCTGACTTTC. Protein product: CASSQTGVGANVLTF.

This chain connects TRBV4-1 to TRBJ1-2; no definite D call. The CDR3 is 14 amino acids. V was cut by 0 bases and J by 8 bases, with 13 bases left in between. CDR1 is MGHRA and CDR2 is YSYEKL in the germline V gene. CDR3 nucleotide sequence: TGCGCCAGCAGCCAAGAATCTCCGATCCGGGGCTACACCTTC. This sequence encodes CASSQESPIRGYTF.

The sample holds one count of this clone. This chain links TRBV19 with TRBJ2-1; 10 nucleotides line up with TRBD1. The germline CDR1 and CDR2 sequences are LNHDA and SQIVND (reference sequence). The CDR3 extends over 15 amino acids. Trimming cost V 6 bases and J 6 bases; bases outside gene matches: 8. CDR3 in DNA: TGTGCCAGTAGGCTCGCGGGACAGGGGTTCAATGAGCAGTTCTTC. It yields the protein CASRLAGQGFNEQFF.

J is TRBJ1-2 and V is TRBV4-1; TRBD1 matches at 8 bases. J gave up 8 bases and V 4 bases, and 9 bases lay outside the gene matches. The CDR3 contains 14 residues. Germline V gene sequence: CDR1 MGHRA, CDR2 YSYEKL. The CDR3 sequence: CASSPSQGAQGYTF. The CDR3 DNA sequence: TGCGCCAGCAGCCCTAGTCAGGGGGCGCAGGGCTACACCTTC.

The rearrangement links TRBV7-9 to TRBJ1-1, with 7 bases matching TRBD1. The CDR3 totals 15 residues. Trimming took 4 bases from V and 0 from J; bases not matched to a gene: 5. CDR1 is SEHNR and CDR2 is FQNEAQ in the germline V gene (reference sequence). CDR3: CASSSRDRMNTEAFF. The CDR3 region has the DNA TGTGCCAGCAGCTCCCGGGACAGAATGAACACTGAAGCTTTCTTT.

V and J are TRBV9 and TRBJ1-2; 8 bases align to TRBD1. The CDR3 loop spans 15 amino acids. V trimming: 0 bases; J trimming: 4 bases; junction bases outside the gene matches: 5. The germline CDR1 and CDR2 sequences are SGDLS and YYNGEE. CDR3 nucleotides: TGTGCCAGCAGCGTAGGGGACAGGTTAACCTATGGCTACACCTTC. The encoded protein is CASSVGDRLTYGYTF. The entire variable domain, with the rest obtained from reference TRBV9 and TRBJ1-2, is as follows: DSGVTQTPKHLITATGQRVTLRCSPRSGDLSVYWYQQSLDQGLQFLIQYYNGEERAKGNILERFSAQQFPDLHSELNLSSLELGDSALYFCASSVGDRLTYGYTFGSGTRLTVV.

The CDR3 loop is CATREGSYNEQFF. CDR3 DNA: TGTGCCACTCGGGAGGGGTCCTACAATGAGCAGTTCTTC. The genes are TRBV5-6 and TRBJ2-1, with TRBD2 matching 8 bases. This CDR3 spans 13 amino acids. The germline CDR1 and CDR2 sequences are SGHDT and YYEEEE. V was clipped by 9 bases and J by 1 base; unmatched bases: 3.